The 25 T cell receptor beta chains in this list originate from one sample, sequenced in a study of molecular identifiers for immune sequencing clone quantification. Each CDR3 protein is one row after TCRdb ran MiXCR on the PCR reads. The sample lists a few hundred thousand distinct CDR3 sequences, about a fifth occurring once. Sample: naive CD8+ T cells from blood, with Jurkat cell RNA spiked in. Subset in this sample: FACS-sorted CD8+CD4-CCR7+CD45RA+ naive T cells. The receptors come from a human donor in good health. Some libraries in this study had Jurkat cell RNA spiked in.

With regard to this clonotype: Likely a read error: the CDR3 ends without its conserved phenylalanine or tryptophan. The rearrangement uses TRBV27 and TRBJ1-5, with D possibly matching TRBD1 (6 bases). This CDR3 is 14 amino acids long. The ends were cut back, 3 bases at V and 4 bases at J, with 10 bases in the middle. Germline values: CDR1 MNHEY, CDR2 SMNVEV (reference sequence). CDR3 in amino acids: CASSFLQGNQPQHL. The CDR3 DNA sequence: TGTGCCAGCAGTTTCCTACAGGGTAATCAGCCCCAGCATTTG.

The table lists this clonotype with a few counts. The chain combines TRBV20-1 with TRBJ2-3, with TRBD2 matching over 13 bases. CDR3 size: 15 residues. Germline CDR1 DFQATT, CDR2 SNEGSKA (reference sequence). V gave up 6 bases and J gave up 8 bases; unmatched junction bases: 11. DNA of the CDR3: TGCAGTGCGTTGACTAGCGGGGGGCCCCCGGGTACGCAGTATTTT. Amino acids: CSALTSGGPPGTQYF.

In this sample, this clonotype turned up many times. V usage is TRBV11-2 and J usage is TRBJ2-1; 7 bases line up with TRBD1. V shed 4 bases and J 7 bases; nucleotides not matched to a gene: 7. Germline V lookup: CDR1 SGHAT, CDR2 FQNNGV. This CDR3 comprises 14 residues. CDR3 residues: CASSSTGLGNEQFF. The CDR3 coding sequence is TGTGCCAGCAGCTCGACAGGGTTGGGTAATGAGCAGTTCTTC.

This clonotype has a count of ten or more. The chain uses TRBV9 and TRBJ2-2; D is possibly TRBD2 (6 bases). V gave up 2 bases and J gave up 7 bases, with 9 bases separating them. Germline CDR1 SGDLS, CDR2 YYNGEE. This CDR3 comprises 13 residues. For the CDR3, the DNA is TGTGCCAGCAGCGTCGGGACTGGCGGGGAGCTGTTTTTT. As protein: CASSVGTGGELFF.

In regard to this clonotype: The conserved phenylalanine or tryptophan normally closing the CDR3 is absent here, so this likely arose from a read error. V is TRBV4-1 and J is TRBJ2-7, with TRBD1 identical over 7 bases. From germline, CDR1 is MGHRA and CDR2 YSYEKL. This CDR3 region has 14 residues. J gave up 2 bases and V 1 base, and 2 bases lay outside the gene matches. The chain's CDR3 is CASSQGQGAYEQYS. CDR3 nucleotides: TGCGCCAGCAGCCAAGGACAGGGAGCCTACGAGCAGTACTCC.

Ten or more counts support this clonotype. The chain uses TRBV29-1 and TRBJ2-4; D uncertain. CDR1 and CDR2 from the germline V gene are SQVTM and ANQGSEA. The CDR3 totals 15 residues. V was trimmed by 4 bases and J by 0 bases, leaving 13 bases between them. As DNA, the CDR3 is TGCAGCGTTGTTGGGGTCCCCATAGCCAAAAACATTCAGTACTTC. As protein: CSVVGVPIAKNIQYF. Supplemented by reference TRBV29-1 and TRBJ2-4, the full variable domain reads SAVISQKPSRDICQRGTSLTIQCQVDSQVTMMFWYRQQPGQSLTLIATANQGSEATYESGFVIDKFPISRPNLTFSTLTVSNMSPEDSSIYLCSVVGVPIAKNIQYFGAGTRLSVL.

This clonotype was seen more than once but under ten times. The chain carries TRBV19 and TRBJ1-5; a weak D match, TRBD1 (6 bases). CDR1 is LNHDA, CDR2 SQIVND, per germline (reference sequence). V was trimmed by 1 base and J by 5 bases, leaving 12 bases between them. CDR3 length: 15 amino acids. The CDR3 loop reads CASSIVWGPDQPQHF. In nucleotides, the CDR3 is TGTGCCAGTAGTATAGTATGGGGGCCCGATCAGCCCCAGCATTTT.

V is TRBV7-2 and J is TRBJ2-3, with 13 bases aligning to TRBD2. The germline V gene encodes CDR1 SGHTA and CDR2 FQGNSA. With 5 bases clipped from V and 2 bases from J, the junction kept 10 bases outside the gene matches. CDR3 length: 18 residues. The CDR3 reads CASSQTSGGLLITDTQYF. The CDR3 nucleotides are TGTGCCAGCAGCCAGACTAGCGGGGGGCTTCTGATCACAGATACGCAGTATTTT.

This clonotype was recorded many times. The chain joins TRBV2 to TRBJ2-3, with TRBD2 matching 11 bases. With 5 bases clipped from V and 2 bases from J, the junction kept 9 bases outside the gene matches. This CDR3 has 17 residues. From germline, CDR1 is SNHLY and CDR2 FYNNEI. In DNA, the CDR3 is TGTGCCAGCAGTTCAGATCCGGGACTAGCGGACACAGATACGCAGTATTTT. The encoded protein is CASSSDPGLADTDTQYF.

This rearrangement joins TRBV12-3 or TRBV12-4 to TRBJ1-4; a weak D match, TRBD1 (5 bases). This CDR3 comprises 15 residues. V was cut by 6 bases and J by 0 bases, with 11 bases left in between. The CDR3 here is CASSGDGATNEKLFF. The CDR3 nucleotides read TGTGCCAGCAGCGGGGACGGAGCAACTAATGAAAAACTGTTTTTT.

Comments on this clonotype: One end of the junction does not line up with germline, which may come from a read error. The CDR3, as DNA: TGCGCCAGCAGACAAGAGGCAGGGGGGACCGGGGAGCTGTTTTTT. It translates to CASRQEAGGTGELFF. This chain joins TRBV4-3 and TRBJ2-2; D is perhaps TRBD1 (7 bases). This CDR3 has 15 residues. Germline assignment: CDR1 LGHNA and CDR2 YSLEER.

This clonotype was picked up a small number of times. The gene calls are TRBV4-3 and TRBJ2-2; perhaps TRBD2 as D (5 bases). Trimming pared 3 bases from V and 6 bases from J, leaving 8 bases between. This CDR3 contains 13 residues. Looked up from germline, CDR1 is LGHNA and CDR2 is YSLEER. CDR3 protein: CASSQPGAGELFF. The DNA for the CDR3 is TGCGCCAGCAGCCAGCCCGGGGCCGGGGAGCTGTTTTTT.

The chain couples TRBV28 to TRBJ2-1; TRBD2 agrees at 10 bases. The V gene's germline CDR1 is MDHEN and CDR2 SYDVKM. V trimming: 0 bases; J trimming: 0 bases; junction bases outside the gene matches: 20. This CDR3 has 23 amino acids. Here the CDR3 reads CASSLWAGSKSSGSLSSYNEQFF. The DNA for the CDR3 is TGTGCCAGCAGTTTATGGGCTGGGTCTAAGTCTAGCGGGAGCCTTAGCTCCTACAATGAGCAGTTCTTC. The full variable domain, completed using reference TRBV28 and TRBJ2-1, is DVKVTQSSRYLVKRTGEKVFLECVQDMDHENMFWYRQDPGLGLRLIYFSYDVKMKEKGDIPEGYSVSREKKERFSLILESASTNQTSMYLCASSLWAGSKSSGSLSSYNEQFFGPGTRLTVL.

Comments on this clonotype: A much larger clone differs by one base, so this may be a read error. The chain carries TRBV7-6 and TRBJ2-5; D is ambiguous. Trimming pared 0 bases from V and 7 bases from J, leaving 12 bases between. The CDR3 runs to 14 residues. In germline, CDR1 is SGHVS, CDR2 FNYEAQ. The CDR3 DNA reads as TGTGCCAGCAGCTTAGCCTGGCAGAAAGGGACCCAGTACTTC. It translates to CASSLAWQKGTQYF.

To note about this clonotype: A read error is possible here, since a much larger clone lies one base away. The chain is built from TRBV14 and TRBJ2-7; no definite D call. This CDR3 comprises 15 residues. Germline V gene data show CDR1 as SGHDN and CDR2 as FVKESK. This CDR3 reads CASSQEEGFYYERYF. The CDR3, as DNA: TGTGCCAGCAGCCAAGAAGAAGGGTTTTACTACGAGCGGTACTTC.

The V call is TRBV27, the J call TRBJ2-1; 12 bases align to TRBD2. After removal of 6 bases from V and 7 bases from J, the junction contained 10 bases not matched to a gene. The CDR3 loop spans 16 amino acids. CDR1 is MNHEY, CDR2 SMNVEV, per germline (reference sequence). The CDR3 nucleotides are TGTGCCAGCAGCCCCACCGGGACTAGCGGGCCGAATGAGCAGTTCTTC. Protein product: CASSPTGTSGPNEQFF.

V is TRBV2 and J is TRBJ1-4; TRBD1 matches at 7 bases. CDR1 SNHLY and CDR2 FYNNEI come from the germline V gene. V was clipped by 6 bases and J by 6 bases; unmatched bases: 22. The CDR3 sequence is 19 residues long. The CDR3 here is CASRTPRGQPAVGDEKLFF. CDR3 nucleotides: TGTGCCAGCAGGACTCCCCGGGGACAGCCGGCGGTTGGGGATGAAAAACTGTTTTTT.

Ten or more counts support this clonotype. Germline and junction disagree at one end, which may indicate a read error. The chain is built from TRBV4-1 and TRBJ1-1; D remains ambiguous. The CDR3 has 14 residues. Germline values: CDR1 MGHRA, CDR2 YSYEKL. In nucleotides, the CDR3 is TGTGCCAGCAGCCAAGATTGGACGAACACTGAAGCTTTCTTT. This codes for CASSQDWTNTEAFF.

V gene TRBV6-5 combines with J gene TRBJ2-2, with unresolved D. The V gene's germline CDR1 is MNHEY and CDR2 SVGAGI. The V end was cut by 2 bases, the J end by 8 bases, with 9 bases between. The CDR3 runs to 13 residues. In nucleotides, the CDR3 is TGTGCCAGCAGTTACGGGTTTCCGGGGGAGCTGTTTTTT. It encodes CASSYGFPGELFF.

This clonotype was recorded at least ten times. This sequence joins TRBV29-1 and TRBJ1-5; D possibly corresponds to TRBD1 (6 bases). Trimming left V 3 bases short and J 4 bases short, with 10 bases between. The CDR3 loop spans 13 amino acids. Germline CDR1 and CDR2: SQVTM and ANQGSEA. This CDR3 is CSVETGGNQPQHF. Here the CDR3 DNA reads TGCAGCGTTGAGACAGGCGGGAATCAGCCCCAGCATTTT.

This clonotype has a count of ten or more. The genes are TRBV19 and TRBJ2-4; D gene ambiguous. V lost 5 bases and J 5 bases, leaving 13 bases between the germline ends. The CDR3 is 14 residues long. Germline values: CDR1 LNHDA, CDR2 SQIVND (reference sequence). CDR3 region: CASSPPTGENIQYF. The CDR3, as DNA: TGTGCCAGTAGTCCGCCAACTGGTGAAAACATTCAGTACTTC.

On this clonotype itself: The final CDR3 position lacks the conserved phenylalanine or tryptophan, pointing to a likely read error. DNA of the CDR3: TGCGCCAGCAGCCAAGAACGGGGGTCATTAGTCAAAAACATTCAGTACCTC. Protein: CASSQERGSLVKNIQYL. The chain couples TRBV4-1 to TRBJ2-4; tentatively, D is TRBD2 (6 bases). The V gene's germline CDR1 is MGHRA and CDR2 YSYEKL. This CDR3 region has 17 residues. The V end was cut by 0 bases, the J end by 3 bases, with 15 bases between.

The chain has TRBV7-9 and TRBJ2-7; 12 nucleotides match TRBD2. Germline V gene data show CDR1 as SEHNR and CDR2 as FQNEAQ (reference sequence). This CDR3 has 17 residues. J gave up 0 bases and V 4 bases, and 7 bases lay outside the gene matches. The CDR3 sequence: CASSSGLAGQSSYEQYF. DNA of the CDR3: TGTGCCAGCAGCTCCGGACTAGCGGGGCAAAGCTCCTACGAGCAGTACTTC.

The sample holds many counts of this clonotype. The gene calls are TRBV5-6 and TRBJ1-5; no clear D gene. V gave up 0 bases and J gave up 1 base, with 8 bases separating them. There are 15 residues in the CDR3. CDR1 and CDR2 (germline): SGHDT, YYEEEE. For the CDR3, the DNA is TGTGCCAGCAGCTTGGGGCAACCGAGCAATCAGCCCCAGCATTTT. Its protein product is CASSLGQPSNQPQHF.

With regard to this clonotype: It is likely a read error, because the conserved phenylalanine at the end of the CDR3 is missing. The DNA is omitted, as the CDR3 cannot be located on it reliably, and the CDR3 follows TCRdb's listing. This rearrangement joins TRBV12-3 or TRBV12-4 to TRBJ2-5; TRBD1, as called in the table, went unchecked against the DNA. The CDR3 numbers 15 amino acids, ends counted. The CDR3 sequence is CASIGGTGWQETQHL.